The rows below give T cell receptor beta chains drawn from one sample of a study of blood T cell repertoires in COVID-19. Only in-frame clones appear in the TCRdb table, and some are missing; sequencing was by immunoSEQ multiplex PCR. This sample has approximately 300,000 clones, with 90% found just once. The sequencing sample was made of peripheral blood. These receptors were obtained from a woman in her 30s with COVID-19, enrolled during active disease. CDR3s include the opening cysteine and the closing phenylalanine or tryptophan. The D gene is left open where the match is weak. Some rows mark clone size as missing; the rest say once, few, many or name a class of expanded clone.

TGTGCCAGCAGCTTTGGGACAGACTATAATTCACCCCTCCACTTT | CASSFGTDYNSPLHF | TRBD1 | TRBJ1-6 | TRBV7-6 | - | 15
TGTGCCAGCAGTTCCCTCGACGGGCAGGGGGAAAAACTGTTTTTT | CASSSLDGQGEKLFF | - | TRBJ1-4 | TRBV27 | - | 15
TGTGCCAGCAGTGATTTGGGACAACTTTTGGACGAGCAGTACTTC | CASSDLGQLLDEQYF | - | TRBJ2-7 | TRBV25-1 | - | 15
TGCGCCAGCAGTGAGAGAGGACTAGCGTCTTACAATGAGCAGTTCTTC | CASSERGLASYNEQFF | TRBD2 | TRBJ2-1 | TRBV10-2 | - | 16
TGTGCCAGCAGCTTAATTACAGGGCCGGCTAATGAAAAACTGTTTTTT | CASSLITGPANEKLFF | - | TRBJ1-4 | TRBV7-9 | - | 16
TGTGCCAGCAGCTTAGGAGGTACACTAAACACTGAAGCTTTCTTT | CASSLGGTLNTEAFF | - | TRBJ1-1 | TRBV7-8 | - | 15
TGTGCCTGGAGTGTGGGCCTGAACACTGAAGCTTTCTTT | CAWSVGLNTEAFF | - | TRBJ1-1 | TRBV30 | - | 13
TGTGCCACCAGCAGAAGGACTAGCGGGAGTACAGATACGCAGTATTTT | CATSRRTSGSTDTQYF | TRBD2 | TRBJ2-3 | TRBV15 | - | 16
TGTGCCAGCAGCTTGGATTCGGGCGGGAGTGGCTACGAGCAGTACTTC | CASSLDSGGSGYEQYF | TRBD2 | TRBJ2-7 | TRBV5-4 | - | 16
TGTGCCAGCAGCCAGGGGGTAGGGGGCGAGGAGCAGTACTTC | CASSQGVGGEEQYF | TRBD1 | TRBJ2-7 | TRBV7-9 | - | 14
TGTGCCAGCAGTTCTCCCCCTACAGGGATCGATGGCTACACCTTC | CASSSPPTGIDGYTF | - | TRBJ1-2 | TRBV28 | - | 15
TGTGCCAGCAGCTTAGCTGCGGGCCTTTACAATGAGCAGTTCTTC | CASSLAAGLYNEQFF | - | TRBJ2-1 | TRBV7-6 | once | 15
TGTGCCAGTAGTTCTGGACAGGGTTACGGAAACACCATATATTTT | CASSSGQGYGNTIYF | TRBD1 | TRBJ1-3 | TRBV19 | - | 15
TGCGCCAGCAGCTTGGAAGCGGGAGGGCCGGGGAACAATGAGCAGTTCTTC | CASSLEAGGPGNNEQFF | TRBD2 | TRBJ2-1 | TRBV5-1 | - | 17
TGTGCCAGCAGCCCGGGACTAGAACATGGGTTTGCGCAGTATTTT | CASSPGLEHGFAQYF | TRBD2 | TRBJ2-3 | TRBV2 | - | 15
TGTGCCAGCAGCTTCCTCCCCCAGGGGGGAGGAAACACCATATATTTT | CASSFLPQGGGNTIYF | TRBD1 | TRBJ1-3 | TRBV11-2 | - | 16
TGCGCCAGCAGCTCCCGACAGGGCCTAGCCAAAAACATTCAGTACTTC | CASSSRQGLAKNIQYF | TRBD1 | TRBJ2-4 | TRBV5-1 | once | 16
TGTGCCAGCAGCTTAGCTCTAGCGGGAGTTGACAATGAGCAGTTCTTC | CASSLALAGVDNEQFF | TRBD2 | TRBJ2-1 | TRBV7-9 | few | 16
TGTGCCGGAGGACAGGGGCAGGGTCAGCCCCAGCATTTT | CAGGQGQGQPQHF | TRBD1 | TRBJ1-5 | TRBV30 | - | 13
TGCGCCAGCAGCCCGGGCGGCCTAGGGGCCGGGGAGCTGTTTTTT | CASSPGGLGAGELFF | - | TRBJ2-2 | TRBV5-1 | once | 15
TGTGCCAGCTCACCAGTCCGACAGGGGTTTGACAATGAGCAGTTCTTC | CASSPVRQGFDNEQFF | TRBD1 | TRBJ2-1 | TRBV18 | - | 16
TGTGCCAGCAGCTTAGAACAAGCGGGATCGGGTAATGAGCAGTTCTTC | CASSLEQAGSGNEQFF | TRBD2 | TRBJ2-1 | TRBV7-6 | - | 16
TGTGCCAGTGCCACCACAGACAGCTCCTACAATGAGCAGTTCTTC | CASATTDSSYNEQFF | - | TRBJ2-1 | TRBV6-4 | - | 15
TGCGCCAGCAGCTTGGGATCTTGGGACAGGGAAGAGACCCAGTACTTC | CASSLGSWDREETQYF | TRBD1 | TRBJ2-5 | TRBV5-1 | - | 16
TGTGCCAGCAGCTCCGGGACTAGCGGGTCGAGCTCCTACAATGAGCAGTTCTTC | CASSSGTSGSSSYNEQFF | TRBD2 | TRBJ2-1 | TRBV5-4 | - | 18
TGTGCCAGCAGCACCCCGGGACAGGGGGTCTATGGCTACACCTTC | CASSTPGQGVYGYTF | TRBD1 | TRBJ1-2 | TRBV7-9 | - | 15
TGTGCCAGCAGCTCAGGAACAGGGGGTATCAATCAGCCCCAGCATTTT | CASSSGTGGINQPQHF | TRBD1 | TRBJ1-5 | TRBV4-2 | - | 16
TGTGCCAGCAGCTTCCACATAACAGGGGCCGGAGAGACCCAGTACTTC | CASSFHITGAGETQYF | TRBD1 | TRBJ2-5 | TRBV5-8 | - | 16
TGTGCCAGCAGAAGGACTAGCGAACTCTCCTACAATGAGCAGTTCTTC | CASRRTSELSYNEQFF | TRBD2 | TRBJ2-1 | TRBV2 | - | 16